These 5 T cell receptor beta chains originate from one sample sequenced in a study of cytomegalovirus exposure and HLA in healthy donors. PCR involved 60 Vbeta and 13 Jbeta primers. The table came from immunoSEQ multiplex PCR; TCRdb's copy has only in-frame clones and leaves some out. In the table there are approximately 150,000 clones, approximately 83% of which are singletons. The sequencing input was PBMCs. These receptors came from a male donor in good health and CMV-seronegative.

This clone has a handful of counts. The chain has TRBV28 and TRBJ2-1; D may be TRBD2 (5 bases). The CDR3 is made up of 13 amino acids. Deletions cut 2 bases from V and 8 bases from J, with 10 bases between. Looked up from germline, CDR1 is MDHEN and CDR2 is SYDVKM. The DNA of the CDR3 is TGTGCCAGCAGTTTACCGGGGAGAGATGAGCAGTTCTTC. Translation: CASSLPGRDEQFF. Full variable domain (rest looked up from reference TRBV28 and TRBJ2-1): DVKVTQSSRYLVKRTGEKVFLECVQDMDHENMFWYRQDPGLGLRLIYFSYDVKMKEKGDIPEGYSVSREKKERFSLILESASTNQTSMYLCASSLPGRDEQFFGPGTRLTVL.

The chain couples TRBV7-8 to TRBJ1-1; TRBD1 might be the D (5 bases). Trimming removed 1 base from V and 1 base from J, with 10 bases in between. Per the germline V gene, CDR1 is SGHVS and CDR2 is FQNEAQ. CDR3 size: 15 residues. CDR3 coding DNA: TGTGCCAGCAGCTTAGTAGAGACAGCGAACACTGAAGCTTTCTTT. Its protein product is CASSLVETANTEAFF.

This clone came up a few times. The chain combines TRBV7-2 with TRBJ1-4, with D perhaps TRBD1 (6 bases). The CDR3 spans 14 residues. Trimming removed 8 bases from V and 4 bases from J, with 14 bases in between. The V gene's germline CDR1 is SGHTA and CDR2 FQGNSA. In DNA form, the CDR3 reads TGTGCCAGCGCTGGGGGCGGGTATAATGAAAAACTGTTTTTT. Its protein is CASAGGGYNEKLFF.

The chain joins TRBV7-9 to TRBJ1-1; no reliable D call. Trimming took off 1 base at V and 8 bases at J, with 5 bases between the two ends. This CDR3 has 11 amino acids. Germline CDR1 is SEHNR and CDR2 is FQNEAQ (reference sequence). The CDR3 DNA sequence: TGTGCCAGCAGCTTAGTGCAGGAAGCTTTCTTT. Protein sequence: CASSLVQEAFF.

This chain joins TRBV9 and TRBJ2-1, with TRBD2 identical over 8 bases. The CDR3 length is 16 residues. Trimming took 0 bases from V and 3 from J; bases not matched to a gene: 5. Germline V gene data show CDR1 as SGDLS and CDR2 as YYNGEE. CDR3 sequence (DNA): TGTGCCAGCAGCGTAGTAGGTAGCGGGGACTACAATGAGCAGTTCTTC. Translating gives CASSVVGSGDYNEQFF.